Below are 9 T cell receptor beta chains sequenced from a single sample in a study of resident and recirculating memory T cells in vitiligo. Clones were sequenced by immunoSEQ multiplex PCR, and TCRdb holds only the in-frame ones, with some missing. The table records 70,000 to 75,000 clones, roughly nine tenths of them present only once. The specimen was blood. Receptors originate from a male donor with vitiligo.

The J gene is TRBJ2-5, the V gene TRBV7-8; D possibly corresponds to TRBD1 (5 bases). The CDR3 consists of 14 residues. The germline gives CDR1 SGHVS, CDR2 FQNEAQ. Trimming stripped 3 bases from V and 3 bases from J, with 11 bases between. CDR3 amino acids: CASSFRGREETQYF. CDR3 in DNA: TGTGCCAGCAGCTTTCGCGGCAGGGAAGAGACCCAGTACTTC.

This clone appeared a few times. The V call is TRBV18, the J call TRBJ2-7; no clear D gene. The CDR3 is made up of 14 amino acids. CDR1 and CDR2 from the germline V gene are KGHSH and LQKENI. Trimming removed 0 bases from V and 2 bases from J, with 8 bases in between. The CDR3 is CASSPPTRTYEQYF. For the CDR3, the DNA is TGTGCCAGCTCACCACCCACACGTACCTACGAGCAGTACTTC.

CDR3 protein: CASSPDRGESTEAFF. In nucleotides, the CDR3 is TGTGCCAGCAGTCCGGACAGGGGCGAAAGCACTGAAGCTTTCTTT. The chain has TRBV27 and TRBJ1-1, with 9 bases identical to TRBD1. This CDR3 spans 15 amino acids. Trimming at V came to 5 bases and at J to 4 bases, leaving 8 bases not matched to a gene. Germline V gives CDR1 MNHEY, CDR2 SMNVEV (reference sequence).

As to this clone: One end of the junction does not line up with germline, which may come from a read error. This chain links TRBV28 with TRBJ1-5, with D uncertain. The CDR3 sequence is 17 residues long. Germline-derived CDR1 and CDR2 are MDHEN and SYDVKM. For the CDR3, the DNA is TGTGCCAGCAGTCTCACTTGGGTGGAGGATAGCAATCAGTCCCAGCATTTT. Its translation is CASSLTWVEDSNQSQHF.

The rearrangement links TRBV19 to TRBJ1-2; no clear D gene. The CDR3 is made up of 12 amino acids. Looked up from germline, CDR1 is LNHDA and CDR2 is SQIVND (reference sequence). With 9 bases removed from V and 2 bases from J, the gap between germline ends came to 10 bases. CDR3 in DNA: TGTGCCAGCTTTAAGAGAAACTATGGCTACACCTTC. It is translated as CASFKRNYGYTF.

The chain joins TRBV27 to TRBJ2-3; D gene uncertain. Trimming left V 6 bases short and J 5 bases short, with 6 bases between. This CDR3 is built from 11 residues. Germline assignment: CDR1 MNHEY and CDR2 SMNVEV (reference sequence). The CDR3, as DNA: TGTGCCAGCAGCCCGGTAGATACGCAGTATTTT. Translated: CASSPVDTQYF.

V gene TRBV27 combines with J gene TRBJ2-2; D is undetermined. V gave up 7 bases and J gave up 4 bases, with 10 bases separating them. Germline V gene lookup returns CDR1 MNHEY and CDR2 SMNVEV (reference sequence). This CDR3 has 13 amino acids. The CDR3 loop reads CASTSVLTGELFF. Here the CDR3 DNA reads TGTGCCAGCACCTCAGTTCTCACCGGGGAGCTGTTTTTT.

This chain links TRBV6-5 with TRBJ1-5, with TRBD1 matching over 7 bases. CDR3 length equals 15 residues. The ends lost 6 bases at V and 4 bases at J; junction bases unmatched: 9. The germline V gene has CDR1 MNHEY and CDR2 SVGAGI. The DNA for the CDR3 is TGTGCCAGCAGAAAACAGGGGCGCACAAATCAGCCCCAGCATTTT. Amino acid sequence: CASRKQGRTNQPQHF.

This chain links TRBV28 with TRBJ2-1; 10 bases are shared with TRBD2. The CDR3 has 12 amino acids. V shed 2 bases and J 12 bases; nucleotides not matched to a gene: 1. Germline V gene sequence: CDR1 MDHEN, CDR2 SYDVKM. The chain's CDR3 is CASSLGLAVQFF. The CDR3 nucleotides read TGTGCCAGCAGTTTAGGACTAGCGGTGCAGTTCTTC.